A selection of T cell receptor beta chains follows, all from one sample in a study of shared clonotypes between healthy human individuals. Assay used: immunoSEQ multiplex PCR; TCRdb lists only in-frame clones, some missing. The sample holds millions of clones, around nine tenths seen once. Sequencing was carried out using naive CD4+ T cells sorted from blood. These receptors were obtained from a man younger than 35 in good health. CDR3s include the opening cysteine and the closing phenylalanine or tryptophan. A D gene is named only where the DNA matches it firmly. Clone size appears in some rows only: once, few, many, or a class for an expanded clone.

d_call cdr3_length clone_size j_call v_call cdr3_aa cdr3_nt
TRBD1 15 NA TRBJ1-1 TRBV6-5 CASSTGQVVNTEAFF TGTGCCAGCAGTACCGGACAGGTTGTGAACACTGAAGCTTTCTTT
NA 16 once TRBJ2-1 TRBV25-1 CASSDPGTSAYNEQFF TGTGCCAGCAGTGACCCTGGGACATCCGCGTACAATGAGCAGTTCTTC
NA 12 NA TRBJ2-7 TRBV19 CASSPIRYEQYF TGTGCCAGTAGCCCGATCCGTTACGAGCAGTACTTC
TRBD1 13 NA TRBJ2-7 TRBV27 CASSPHDRGEQYF TGTGCCAGCAGTCCCCACGACAGGGGCGAGCAGTACTTC
TRBD1 15 NA TRBJ2-7 TRBV28 CASSPSGTGAYEQYF TGTGCCAGCAGTCCCTCCGGGACAGGGGCCTACGAGCAGTACTTC
NA 15 NA TRBJ1-6 TRBV5-4 CASSQGRGKNSPLHF TGTGCCAGCAGCCAGGGTCGGGGGAAGAATTCACCCCTCCACTTT
TRBD2 15 once TRBJ2-1 TRBV7-2 CASSSNYRGSEEQFF TGTGCCAGCAGCTCAAATTACCGCGGGAGTGAGGAGCAGTTCTTC
TRBD1 15 NA TRBJ2-7 TRBV2 CASSDRDRGPYEQYF TGTGCCAGCAGTGACCGGGACAGGGGACCCTACGAGCAGTACTTC
TRBD1 15 NA TRBJ1-2 TRBV2 CASTTDRDANYGYTF TGTGCCAGCACTACCGACAGGGACGCTAACTATGGCTACACCTTC
TRBD2 17 NA TRBJ2-5 TRBV30 CAWSGTQRGGVFETQYF TGTGCCTGGAGTGGGACCCAGCGGGGGGGCGTCTTTGAGACCCAGTACTTC